Listed below are T cell receptor beta chains from one sample, sequenced in a study of OX40 agonist ivuxolimab in advanced cancers. Method: immunoSEQ multiplex PCR; TCRdb's copy keeps in-frame clones and lacks some. The sample consists of about 100,000 clones, about nine tenths of them appearing once. Sequences were derived from CD4+ or CD8+ T cells sorted from blood, sampled in a trial of the OX40 agonist ivuxolimab. The receptors were gathered from an adult with an advanced solid tumor such as melanoma, head and neck, liver or kidney cancer. Both conserved end residues are trimmed from each CDR3. The D gene is left open where the match is weak.

NA | TRBJ1-2 | TRBV5-1 | ASSLAGGSDYGYT
TRBD1 | TRBJ2-7 | TRBV7-9 | ASSLAGQYYEQY
TRBD2 | TRBJ2-3 | TRBV5-1 | ASSLMTSGDPSTDTQY
NA | TRBJ2-3 | TRBV6-6 | ANSYEGVTDTQY
TRBD2 | TRBJ2-2 | TRBV29-1 | SVASGPGELF
NA | TRBJ1-1 | TRBV6-1 | ASSEVGRLNTEAF
NA | TRBJ1-6 | TRBV28 | ASSPVGSSYNSPLH
TRBD2 | TRBJ2-7 | TRBV11-2 | ASSGGLAGAGEQY
NA | TRBJ2-7 | TRBV7-9 | ASSLGGLYEQY
NA | TRBJ2-3 | TRBV19 | ASSTTGAGADTQY
NA | TRBJ2-2 | TRBV2 | ASSGDFTGELF
NA | TRBJ1-5 | TRBV5-5 | ASSPTGNPFGEPQH
NA | TRBJ1-5 | TRBV11-2 | ASSLGGQPQH
NA | TRBJ2-2 | TRBV2 | ASSGELF
NA | TRBJ1-3 | TRBV28 | ASSSPAGDAGNTIY
NA | NA | TRBV2 | ASSKASYEQY
TRBD1 | TRBJ1-5 | TRBV27 | ASSPLTGSNQPQH
NA | TRBJ2-2 | TRBV18 | ASSPSRTGELF
TRBD2 | TRBJ2-5 | TRBV19 | ASTRGKGETQY
NA | TRBJ1-5 | TRBV27 | ASRSPGLNQPQH
TRBD1 | TRBJ1-5 | TRBV5-8 | ASSLLGTGKQPQH
NA | TRBJ1-1 | TRBV6-1 | ASSENLGGTEAF
TRBD1 | TRBJ1-1 | TRBV14 | ASSQMGRGLTEAF
NA | TRBJ2-6 | TRBV18 | ASSPGGSGANVLT
TRBD1 | TRBJ2-7 | TRBV6-1 | ASSVQGASYEQY
NA | TRBJ2-7 | TRBV4-2 | ASSQEIRYEQY
NA | TRBJ1-3 | TRBV11-2 | ASSLEIGLIY
TRBD2 | TRBJ2-1 | TRBV29-1 | SAKKPGLEGTEQF
NA | TRBJ2-3 | TRBV30 | AWSGVLTDTQY
NA | TRBJ2-1 | TRBV15 | ATSSGSSLERYNEQF
NA | TRBJ1-2 | TRBV27 | ASMELGGSNYGYT
NA | TRBJ1-1 | TRBV5-1 | ASSLRLNTEAF
TRBD1 | TRBJ2-3 | TRBV29-1 | SVASGTGNTDTQY
NA | TRBJ2-3 | TRBV19 | ASSLTPGGTDTQY
NA | TRBJ2-7 | TRBV21-1 | ASSTRPSGQTYEQY
TRBD1 | TRBJ2-1 | TRBV5-1 | ASHRDRAVNEQF